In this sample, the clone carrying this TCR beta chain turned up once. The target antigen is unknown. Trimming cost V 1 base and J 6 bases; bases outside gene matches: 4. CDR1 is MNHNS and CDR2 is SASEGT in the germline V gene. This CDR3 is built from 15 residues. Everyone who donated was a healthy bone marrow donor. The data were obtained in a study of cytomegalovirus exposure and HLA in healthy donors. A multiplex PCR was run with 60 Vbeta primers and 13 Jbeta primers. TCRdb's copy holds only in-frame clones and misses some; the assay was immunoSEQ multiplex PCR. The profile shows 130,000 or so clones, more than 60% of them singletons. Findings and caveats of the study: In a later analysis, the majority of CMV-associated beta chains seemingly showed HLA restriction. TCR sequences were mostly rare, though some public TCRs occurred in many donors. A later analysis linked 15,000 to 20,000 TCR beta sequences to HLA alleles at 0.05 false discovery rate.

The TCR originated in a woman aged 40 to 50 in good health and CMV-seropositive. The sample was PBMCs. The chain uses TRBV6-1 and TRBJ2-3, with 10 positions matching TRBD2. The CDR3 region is CASSEGGLAPDTQYF. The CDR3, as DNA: TGTGCCAGCAGTGAAGGGGGACTAGCGCCCGATACGCAGTATTTT.